This TCR beta chain was recovered during a study of post-analysis software for immune sequencing data. The wider study: Patients had relapsing-remitting, secondary progressive or progressive-relapsing multiple sclerosis; some lacked subtype.

Study-wide results and limits: Normalized Chao1 diversity was significantly lower in multiple sclerosis patients than in controls. Samples prepared in the same batch strongly co-clustered by F measure. Relative to controls, patients had about five TRBV segments at higher frequency, with TRBV5-6, TRBV5-1 and TRBV20-1 among these.

Only one count was recorded for this clonotype. Antigen: not known. A junction boundary mismatches the germline segment, possibly from a read error. Unique-molecular-identifier-tagged TCR beta cDNA libraries were used. Each batch of about 0.85 to 10 million T cells produced approximately 470,000 cDNA molecules. TCRdb itself ran the PCR reads through MiXCR, one entry per CDR3 protein. The table records over 150,000 distinct CDR3 sequences, 30% of them present only once. Germline CDR1 and CDR2: DFQATT and SNEGSKA (reference sequence). The CDR3 has 12 amino acids. The sequenced sample consisted of blood. V gene TRBV20-1 combines with J gene TRBJ2-7, with D possibly being TRBD1 or TRBD2 (5 bases each). The TCR originated in a girl aged 5-17 years with multiple sclerosis. The CDR3 DNA reads TGCAGTGCTCGAGCTGGGGGTGGCGAGCGGTACTTC. Amino acids: CSARAGGGERYF.